Sequencing of this TCR beta chain was carried out in a study of T cell repertoires in cytomegalovirus infection. Via MiXCR, TCRdb re-called the reads, giving one row per CDR3 protein. The profile shows almost 550,000 distinct CDR3 sequences, approximately 15% of them singletons. To note about this clonotype: The antigen is undetermined. Given a much more abundant clone one base away, this may be a read error.

The CDR3 consists of 13 residues. Germline values: CDR1 MNHEY, CDR2 SVGAGI. Regarding the study as a whole: The cumulative frequency of public TCR beta families distinguished individuals who carried CMV together with the relevant HLA.

This rearrangement joins TRBV6-5 to TRBJ2-7; D uncertain. The sequenced sample consisted of CD8+ T cells from PBMCs. The TCR comes from a human donor in good health (CMV status not recorded). Some clones in this sample may be carry-over from other donors' samples. This CDR3 is CPSSYSDSYEQYF. CDR3 in DNA: TGTCCCAGCAGTTACTCCGATTCCTACGAGCAGTACTTC.